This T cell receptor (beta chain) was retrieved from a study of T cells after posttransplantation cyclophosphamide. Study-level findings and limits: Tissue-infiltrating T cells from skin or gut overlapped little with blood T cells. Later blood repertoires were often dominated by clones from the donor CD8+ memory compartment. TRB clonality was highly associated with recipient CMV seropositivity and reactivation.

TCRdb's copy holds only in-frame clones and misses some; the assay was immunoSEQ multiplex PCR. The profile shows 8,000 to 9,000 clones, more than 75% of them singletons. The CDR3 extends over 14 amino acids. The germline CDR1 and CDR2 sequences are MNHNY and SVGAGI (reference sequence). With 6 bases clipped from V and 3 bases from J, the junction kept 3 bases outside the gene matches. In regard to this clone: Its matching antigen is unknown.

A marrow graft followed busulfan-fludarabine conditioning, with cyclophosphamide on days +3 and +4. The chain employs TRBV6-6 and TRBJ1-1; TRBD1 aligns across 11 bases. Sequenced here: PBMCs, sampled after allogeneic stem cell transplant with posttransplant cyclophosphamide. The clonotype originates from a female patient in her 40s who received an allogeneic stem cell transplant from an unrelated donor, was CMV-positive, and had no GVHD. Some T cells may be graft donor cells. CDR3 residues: CASRGQGGDTEAFF. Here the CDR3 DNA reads TGTGCCAGCAGGGGACAGGGGGGGGACACTGAAGCTTTCTTT.